These 2 T cell receptor beta chains were all obtained from the same sample, sequenced in a study of CD8+ T cells in alopecia areata. Described treatment: oral pan-JAK inhibitor, 5-10 mg twice daily. Isolated RNA was reverse transcribed into cDNA used as the sequencing template. Using immunoSEQ multiplex PCR, the repertoire was profiled, and TCRdb retains in-frame clones only, with some absent. Altogether a few hundred thousand clones are present, about two fifths being singletons, with the ten largest covering 0.48%. The sequencing here drew on CD4+ T cells sorted from blood, taken between weeks 30 and 35, from a patient treated with tofacitinib. The receptors stem from a human donor with alopecia areata.

The gene calls are TRBV6-5 and TRBJ2-1; D possibly corresponds to TRBD1 (5 bases). Per germline, CDR1 MNHEY and CDR2 SVGAGI. The CDR3 sequence is 12 residues long. V dropped 5 bases and J dropped 11 bases, with 13 bases sitting between them. The CDR3 protein is CASSPPQGKQFF. The CDR3 DNA is TGTGCCAGCAGTCCCCCCCAGGGAAAGCAGTTCTTC.

This clone appeared a few times. J is TRBJ1-4 and V is TRBV4-1; D is undetermined. This CDR3 is built from 13 residues. Trimming pared 1 base from V and 11 bases from J, leaving 11 bases between. Germline V lookup: CDR1 MGHRA, CDR2 YSYEKL. Here the CDR3 reads CASSQVPGLKLFF. DNA for the CDR3: TGCGCCAGCAGCCAAGTGCCCGGGCTGAAACTGTTTTTT.